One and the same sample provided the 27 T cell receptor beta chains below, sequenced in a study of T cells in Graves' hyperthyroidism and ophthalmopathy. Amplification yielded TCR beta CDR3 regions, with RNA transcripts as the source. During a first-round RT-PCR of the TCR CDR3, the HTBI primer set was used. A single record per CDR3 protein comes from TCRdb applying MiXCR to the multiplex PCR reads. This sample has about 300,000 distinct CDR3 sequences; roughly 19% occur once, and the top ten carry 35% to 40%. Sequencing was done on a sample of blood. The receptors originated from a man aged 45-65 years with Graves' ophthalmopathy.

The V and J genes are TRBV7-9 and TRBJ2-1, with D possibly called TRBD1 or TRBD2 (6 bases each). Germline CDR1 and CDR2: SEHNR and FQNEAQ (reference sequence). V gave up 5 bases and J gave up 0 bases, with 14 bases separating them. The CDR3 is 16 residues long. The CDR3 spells CASSKGGRSSYNEQFF. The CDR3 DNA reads TGTGCCAGCAGCAAAGGGGGGCGGAGCTCCTACAATGAGCAGTTCTTC.

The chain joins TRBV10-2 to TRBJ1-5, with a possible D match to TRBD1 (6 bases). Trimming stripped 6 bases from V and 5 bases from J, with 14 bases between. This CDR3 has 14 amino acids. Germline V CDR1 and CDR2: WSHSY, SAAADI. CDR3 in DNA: TGCGCCAGCAGACCGACAGGATTAGATCAGCCCCAGCATTTT. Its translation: CASRPTGLDQPQHF.

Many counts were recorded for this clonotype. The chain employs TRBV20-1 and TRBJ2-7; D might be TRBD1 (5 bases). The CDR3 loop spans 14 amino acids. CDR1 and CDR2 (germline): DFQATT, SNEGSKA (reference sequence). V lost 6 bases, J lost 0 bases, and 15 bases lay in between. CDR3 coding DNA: TGCAGTGCCCAGACCGACAGAGTCTCCTACGAGCAGTACTTC. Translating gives CSAQTDRVSYEQYF.

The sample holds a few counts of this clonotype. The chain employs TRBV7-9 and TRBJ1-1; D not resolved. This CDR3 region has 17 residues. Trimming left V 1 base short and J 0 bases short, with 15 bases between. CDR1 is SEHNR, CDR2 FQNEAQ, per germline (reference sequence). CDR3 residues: CASSLVLQTFMNTEAFF. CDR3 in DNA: TGTGCCAGCAGCTTAGTCTTGCAGACTTTCATGAACACTGAAGCTTTCTTT.

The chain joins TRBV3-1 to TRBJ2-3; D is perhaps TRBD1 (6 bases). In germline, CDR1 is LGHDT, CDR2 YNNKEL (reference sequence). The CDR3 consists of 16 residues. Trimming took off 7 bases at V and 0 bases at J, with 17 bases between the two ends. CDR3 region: CASKHTGTSSTDTQYF. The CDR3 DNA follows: TGTGCCAGCAAGCACACCGGGACATCTAGCACAGATACGCAGTATTTT.

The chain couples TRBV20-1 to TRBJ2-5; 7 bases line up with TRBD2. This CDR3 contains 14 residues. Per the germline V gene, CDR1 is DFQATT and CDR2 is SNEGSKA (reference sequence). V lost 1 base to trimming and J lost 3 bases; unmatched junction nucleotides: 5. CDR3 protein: CSARVGGYEETQYF. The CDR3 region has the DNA TGCAGTGCTAGAGTCGGGGGGTACGAAGAGACCCAGTACTTC.

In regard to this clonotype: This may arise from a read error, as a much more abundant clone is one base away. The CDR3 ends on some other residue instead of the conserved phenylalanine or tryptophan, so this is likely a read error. This chain's CDR3 is CASSPRDSLYEQYL. Written as DNA, the CDR3 is TGTGCCAGCAGCCCCCGGGACAGCCTCTACGAGCAGTACCTC. The rearrangement uses TRBV9 and TRBJ2-7, with TRBD1 matching 7 bases. J lost 3 bases, V lost 4 bases, and 7 bases had no gene match. Germline values: CDR1 SGDLS, CDR2 YYNGEE. The CDR3 runs to 14 residues.

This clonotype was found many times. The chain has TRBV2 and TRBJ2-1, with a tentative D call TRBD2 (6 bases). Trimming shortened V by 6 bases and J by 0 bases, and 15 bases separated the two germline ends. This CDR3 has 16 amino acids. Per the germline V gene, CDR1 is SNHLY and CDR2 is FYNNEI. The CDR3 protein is CASSLGSGSSYNEQFF. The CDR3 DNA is TGTGCCAGCAGCCTCGGGAGCGGAAGCTCCTACAATGAGCAGTTCTTC.

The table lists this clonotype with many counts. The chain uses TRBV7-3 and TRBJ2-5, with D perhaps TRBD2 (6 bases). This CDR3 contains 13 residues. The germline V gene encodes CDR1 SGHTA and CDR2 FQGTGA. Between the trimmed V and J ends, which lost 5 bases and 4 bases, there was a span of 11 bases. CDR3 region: CASSPSAGETQYF. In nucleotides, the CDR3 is TGTGCCAGCAGCCCCTCAGCGGGAGAGACCCAGTACTTC.

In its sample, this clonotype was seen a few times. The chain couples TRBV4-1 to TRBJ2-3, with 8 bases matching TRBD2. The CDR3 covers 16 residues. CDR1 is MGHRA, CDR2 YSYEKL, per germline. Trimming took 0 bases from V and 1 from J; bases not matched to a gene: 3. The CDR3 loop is CASSQEKLAGTDTQYF. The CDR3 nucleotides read TGCGCCAGCAGCCAAGAAAAACTAGCGGGCACAGATACGCAGTATTTT.

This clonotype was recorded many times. CDR3 DNA sequence: TGTGCCAGCAGCCTAATTTCCGAGCAGTACTTC. Translating gives CASSLISEQYF. The gene calls are TRBV11-2 and TRBJ2-7; D is undetermined. V gave up 5 bases and J gave up 6 bases, with 8 bases separating them. This CDR3 spans 11 amino acids. Germline-derived CDR1 and CDR2 are SGHAT and FQNNGV.

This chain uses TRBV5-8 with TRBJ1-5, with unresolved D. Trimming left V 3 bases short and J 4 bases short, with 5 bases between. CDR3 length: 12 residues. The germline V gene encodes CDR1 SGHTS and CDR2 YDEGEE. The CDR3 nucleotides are TGTGCCAGCAGCTCGGAGAATCAGCCCCAGCATTTT. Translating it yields CASSSENQPQHF.

The CDR3, as DNA: TGTGCCAGCCTGCCTCCGGGACTAGCGGGAGTTGAGCAGTACTTC. Translation gives CASLPPGLAGVEQYF. The chain recombines TRBV6-1 with TRBJ2-7; 14 bases align to TRBD2. CDR1 MNHNS and CDR2 SASEGT come from the germline V gene. The CDR3 length is 15 residues. V shed 8 bases and J 7 bases; nucleotides not matched to a gene: 10.

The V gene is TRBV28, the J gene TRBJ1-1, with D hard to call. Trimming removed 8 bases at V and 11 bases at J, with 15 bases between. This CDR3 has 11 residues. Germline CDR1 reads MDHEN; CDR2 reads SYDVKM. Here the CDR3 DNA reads TGTGCCAGCCAGGCGAACACTAAGGCTTTCTTT. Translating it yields CASQANTKAFF.

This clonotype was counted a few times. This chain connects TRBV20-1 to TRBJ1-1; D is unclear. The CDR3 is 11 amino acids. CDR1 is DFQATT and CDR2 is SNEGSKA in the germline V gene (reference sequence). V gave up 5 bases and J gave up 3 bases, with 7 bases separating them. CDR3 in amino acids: CSAPTHTEAFF. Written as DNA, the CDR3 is TGCAGTGCTCCAACTCACACTGAAGCTTTCTTT.

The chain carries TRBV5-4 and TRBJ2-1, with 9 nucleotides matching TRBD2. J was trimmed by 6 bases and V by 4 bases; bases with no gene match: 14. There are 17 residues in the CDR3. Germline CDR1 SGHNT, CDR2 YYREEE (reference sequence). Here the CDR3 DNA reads TGTGCCAGCAGCCATAGCGGGAGAGGGGGTCCGAGCAATGAGCAGTTCTTC. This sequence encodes CASSHSGRGGPSNEQFF.

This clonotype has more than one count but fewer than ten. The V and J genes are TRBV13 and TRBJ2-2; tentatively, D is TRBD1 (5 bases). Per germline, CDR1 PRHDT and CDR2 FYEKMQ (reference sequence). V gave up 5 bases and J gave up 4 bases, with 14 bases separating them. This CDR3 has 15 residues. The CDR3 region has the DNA TGTGCCAGCAGCCCCTGGCAGGGAAGCACCGGGGAGCTGTTTTTT. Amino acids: CASSPWQGSTGELFF.

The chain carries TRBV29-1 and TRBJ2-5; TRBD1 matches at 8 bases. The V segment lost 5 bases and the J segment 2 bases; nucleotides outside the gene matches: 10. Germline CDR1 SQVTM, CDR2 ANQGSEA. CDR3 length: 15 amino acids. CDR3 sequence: CSVSRTGTLQETQYF. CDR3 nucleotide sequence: TGCAGCGTTTCCCGGACAGGGACGCTACAAGAGACCCAGTACTTC.

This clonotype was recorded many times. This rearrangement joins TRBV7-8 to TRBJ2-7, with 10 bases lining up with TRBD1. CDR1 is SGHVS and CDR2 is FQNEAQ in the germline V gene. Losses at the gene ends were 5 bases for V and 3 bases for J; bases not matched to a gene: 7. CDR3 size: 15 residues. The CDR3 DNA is TGTGCCAGCAGCCACCGGGACAGGGGTGACTACGAGCAGTACTTC. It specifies CASSHRDRGDYEQYF. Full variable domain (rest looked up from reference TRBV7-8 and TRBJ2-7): GAGVSQSPRYKVAKRGQDVALRCDPISGHVSLFWYQQALGQGPEFLTYFQNEAQLDKSGLPSDRFFAERPEGSVSTLKIQRTQQEDSAVYLCASSHRDRGDYEQYFGPGTRLTVT.

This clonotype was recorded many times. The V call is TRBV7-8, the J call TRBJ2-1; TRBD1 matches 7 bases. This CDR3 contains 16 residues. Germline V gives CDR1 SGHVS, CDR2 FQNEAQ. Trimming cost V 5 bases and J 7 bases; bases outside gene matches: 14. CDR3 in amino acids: CASSRGTDSPRNEQFF. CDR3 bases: TGTGCCAGCAGCAGGGGGACAGATTCCCCTAGAAATGAGCAGTTCTTC.

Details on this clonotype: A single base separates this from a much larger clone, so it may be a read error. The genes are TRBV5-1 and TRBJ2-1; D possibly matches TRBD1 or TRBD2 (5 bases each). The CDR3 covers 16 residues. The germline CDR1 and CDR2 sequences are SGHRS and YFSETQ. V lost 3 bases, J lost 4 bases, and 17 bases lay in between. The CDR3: CASSSSEGRAYNEQFF. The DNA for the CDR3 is TGCGCCAGCAGCTCCTCAGAGGGGCGAGCTTACAATGAGCAGTTCTTC.

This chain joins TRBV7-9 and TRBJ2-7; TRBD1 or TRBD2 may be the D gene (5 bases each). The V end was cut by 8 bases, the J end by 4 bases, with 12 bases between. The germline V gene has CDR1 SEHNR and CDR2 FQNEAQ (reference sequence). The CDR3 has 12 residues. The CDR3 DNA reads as TGTGCCAGCGGCATCGGGGCGTACGAGCAGTACTTC. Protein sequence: CASGIGAYEQYF.

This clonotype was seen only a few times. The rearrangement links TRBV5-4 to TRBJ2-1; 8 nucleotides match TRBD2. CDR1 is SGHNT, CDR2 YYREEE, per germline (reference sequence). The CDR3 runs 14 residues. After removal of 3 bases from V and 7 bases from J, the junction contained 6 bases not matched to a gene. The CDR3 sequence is CASSWREAPNEQFF. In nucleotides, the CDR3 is TGTGCCAGCAGCTGGCGGGAGGCCCCAAATGAGCAGTTCTTC.

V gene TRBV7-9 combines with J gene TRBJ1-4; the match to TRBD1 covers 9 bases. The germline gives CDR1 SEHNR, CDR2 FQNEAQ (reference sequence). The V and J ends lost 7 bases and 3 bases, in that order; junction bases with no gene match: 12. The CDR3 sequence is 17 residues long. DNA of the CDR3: TGTGCCAGCACCGCCCAACCGAGACAGGGGGCTAATGAAAAACTGTTTTTT. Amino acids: CASTAQPRQGANEKLFF.

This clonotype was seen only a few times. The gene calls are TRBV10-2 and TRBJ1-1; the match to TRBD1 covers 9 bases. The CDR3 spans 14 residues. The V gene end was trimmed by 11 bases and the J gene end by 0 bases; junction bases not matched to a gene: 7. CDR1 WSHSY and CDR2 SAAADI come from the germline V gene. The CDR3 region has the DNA TGCGCCTCCTGGACAGGGGAGGTGAACACTGAAGCTTTCTTT. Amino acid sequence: CASWTGEVNTEAFF.

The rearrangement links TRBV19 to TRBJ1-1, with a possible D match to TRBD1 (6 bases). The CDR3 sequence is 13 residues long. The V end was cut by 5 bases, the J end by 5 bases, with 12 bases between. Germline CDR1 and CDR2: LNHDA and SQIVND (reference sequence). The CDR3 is CASSVAGVTEAFF. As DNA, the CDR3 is TGTGCCAGTAGTGTCGCAGGGGTTACTGAAGCTTTCTTT.

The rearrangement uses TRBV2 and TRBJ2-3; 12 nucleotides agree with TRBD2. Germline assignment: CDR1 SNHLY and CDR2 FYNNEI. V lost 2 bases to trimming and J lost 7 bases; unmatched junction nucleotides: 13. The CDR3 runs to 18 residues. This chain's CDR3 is CASSELAGGPSDLHTQYF. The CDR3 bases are TGTGCCAGCAGTGAACTAGCGGGAGGGCCGTCAGATCTACATACGCAGTATTTT.